This T cell receptor (beta chain) was profiled in a study of T-cell reconstitution after alpha-beta-depleted transplantation in children. Whole-study results and caveats: In some patients, recipient T cells and intrathymic progenitors surviving conditioning explained high day-60 diversity. Expanded clones from the graft, numbering several hundred, reportedly supplied alpha-beta T cells about two months after transplant. T-cell counts and diversity at one year post-transplant came mainly from newly produced T cells.

This clonotype was seen more than once but under ten times. Its antigen is still unknown. The CDR3 has 17 residues. In germline, CDR1 is SGHKS, CDR2 YYEKEE (reference sequence). V lost 0 bases, J lost 9 bases, and 18 bases stayed unmatched. It was with unique molecular identifiers that the TCRbeta library was prepared. TCRdb reanalysed the PCR reads using MiXCR and keeps one entry per CDR3 protein. Of fewer than 450,000 distinct CDR3 sequences listed, around 16% are singletons. The chain carries TRBV5-5 and TRBJ2-7; 7 positions agree with TRBD2. The sample was PBMCs, mostly from graft donor cells, taken 360 days after TCRalphabeta/CD19-depleted stem cell transplant. This sequence originates from a male patient between 2 and 9 years old who had a stem cell transplant for acute lymphoblastic leukemia, so the T cells may come from the graft donor. The CDR3 spells CASSLGGGPSSGLGQYF. DNA of the CDR3: TGTGCCAGCAGCTTGGGCGGGGGACCCTCTTCTGGCCTAGGGCAGTACTTC.